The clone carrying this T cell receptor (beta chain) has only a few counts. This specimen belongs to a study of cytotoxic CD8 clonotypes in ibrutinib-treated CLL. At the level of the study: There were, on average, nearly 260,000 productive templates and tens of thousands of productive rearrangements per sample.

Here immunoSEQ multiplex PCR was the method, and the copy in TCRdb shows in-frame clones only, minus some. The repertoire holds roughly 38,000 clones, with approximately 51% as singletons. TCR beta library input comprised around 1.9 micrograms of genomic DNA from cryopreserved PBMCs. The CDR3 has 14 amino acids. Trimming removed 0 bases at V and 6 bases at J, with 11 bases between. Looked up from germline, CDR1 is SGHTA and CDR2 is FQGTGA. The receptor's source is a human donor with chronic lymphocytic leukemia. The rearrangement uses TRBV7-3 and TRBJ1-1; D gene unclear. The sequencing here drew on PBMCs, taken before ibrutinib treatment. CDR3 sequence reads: CASSLTTVSAEAFF. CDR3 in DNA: TGTGCCAGCAGCTTAACTACGGTATCGGCTGAAGCTTTCTTT. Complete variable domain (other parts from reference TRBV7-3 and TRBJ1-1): GAGVSQTPSNKVTEKGKYVELRCDPISGHTALYWYRQSLGQGPEFLIYFQGTGAADDSGLPNDRFFAVRPEGSVSTLKIQRTERGDSAVYLCASSLTTVSAEAFFGQGTRLTVV.